The 24 T cell receptor beta chains presented below share a single source sample, sequenced in a study of T cell responses to AZD1222 COVID-19 vaccine. Method: immunoSEQ multiplex PCR; TCRdb's copy keeps in-frame clones and lacks some. The repertoire holds 95,000 to 110,000 clones, with 93% as singletons. The source was peripheral blood, collected on day 0 of AZD1222 vaccination. The receptors were sampled from an adult in good health.

This clone appeared a few times. The V call is TRBV30, the J call TRBJ1-1; no definite D call. Between the trimmed V and J ends, which lost 0 bases and 3 bases, there was a span of 11 bases. This CDR3 spans 14 amino acids. CDR1 GTSNPN and CDR2 SVGIG come from the germline V gene (reference sequence). The CDR3 loop is CAWSVGNRDTEAFF. The CDR3 coding sequence is TGTGCCTGGAGTGTAGGTAATAGGGACACTGAAGCTTTCTTT. The full variable domain, rest sourced from reference TRBV30 and TRBJ1-1, is SQTIHQWPATLVQPVGSPLSLECTVEGTSNPNLYWYRQAAGRGLQLLFYSVGIGQISSEVPQNLSASRPQDRQFILSSKKLLLSDSGFYLCAWSVGNRDTEAFFGQGTRLTVV.

J is TRBJ2-1 and V is TRBV7-8, with 11 bases matching TRBD2. This CDR3 has 15 amino acids. The V gene's germline CDR1 is SGHVS and CDR2 FQNEAQ. V lost 5 bases, J lost 2 bases, and 2 bases stayed unmatched. CDR3 bases: TGTGCCAGCAGCCTGACTAGCGGGGCCTACAATGAGCAGTTCTTC. Residues: CASSLTSGAYNEQFF.

The chain couples TRBV5-4 to TRBJ2-7, with 7 positions matching TRBD2. V was pared by 4 bases and J by 2 bases, with 9 bases of the junction left unmatched. CDR1 SGHNT and CDR2 YYREEE come from the germline V gene (reference sequence). The CDR3 sequence is 15 residues long. This CDR3 reads CASSPGRGATYEQYF. The CDR3 nucleotides are TGTGCCAGCAGCCCGGGGAGGGGCGCAACCTACGAGCAGTACTTC. The full variable domain, completed using reference TRBV5-4 and TRBJ2-7, is ETGVTQSPTHLIKTRGQQVTLRCSSQSGHNTVSWYQQALGQGPQFIFQYYREEENGRGNFPPRFSGLQFPNYSSELNVNALELDDSALYLCASSPGRGATYEQYFGPGTRLTVT.

V is TRBV3-1 (or the pseudogene TRBV3-2) and J is TRBJ2-5; TRBD2 matches at 8 bases. This CDR3 is 14 amino acids long. Trimming cost V 4 bases and J 5 bases; bases outside gene matches: 6. Germline V gene lookup returns CDR1 LGHDT and CDR2 YNNKEL (reference sequence). CDR3 amino acids: CASSLKAGDETQYF. CDR3 nucleotides: TGTGCCAGCAGCCTCAAAGCGGGAGACGAGACCCAGTACTTC.

This rearrangement joins TRBV9 to TRBJ2-2; D is undetermined. V was cut by 3 bases and J by 0 bases, with 9 bases left in between. Germline V gene sequence: CDR1 SGDLS, CDR2 YYNGEE. The CDR3 runs 15 residues. The chain's CDR3 is CASSDIPANTGELFF. The DNA of the CDR3 is TGTGCCAGCAGCGATATACCAGCGAACACCGGGGAGCTGTTTTTT. The full variable domain, in which reference TRBV9 and TRBJ2-2 provide the parts outside the CDR3, is DSGVTQTPKHLITATGQRVTLRCSPRSGDLSVYWYQQSLDQGLQFLIQYYNGEERAKGNILERFSAQQFPDLHSELNLSSLELGDSALYFCASSDIPANTGELFFGEGSRLTVL.

The CDR3 DNA reads TGTGCCAGCGGACGTACTGAAGCTTTCTTT. Translating gives CASGRTEAFF. The V call is TRBV28, the J call TRBJ1-1; D is ambiguous. The germline V gene encodes CDR1 MDHEN and CDR2 SYDVKM. The CDR3 has 10 residues. V lost 8 bases and J lost 5, with 6 bases in between.

This clone was found once. The chain combines TRBV5-6 with TRBJ2-1, with D possibly being TRBD2 (5 bases). V dropped 0 bases and J dropped 7 bases, with 5 bases sitting between them. CDR1 is SGHDT, CDR2 YYEEEE, per germline. This CDR3 is built from 12 residues. The CDR3 reads CASSLERNEQFF. The DNA for the CDR3 is TGTGCCAGCAGCTTGGAGCGGAATGAGCAGTTCTTC.

The CDR3, as DNA: TGCAGTGCTAGTGGCTCCGCCGGGGAGCTGTTTTTT. Translating it yields CSASGSAGELFF. The chain employs TRBV20-1 and TRBJ2-2; the D is unclear. The CDR3 extends over 12 amino acids. The germline gives CDR1 DFQATT, CDR2 SNEGSKA (reference sequence). V was pared by 3 bases and J by 6 bases, with 8 bases between.

This rearrangement joins TRBV30 to TRBJ1-4, with 8 bases fitting TRBD1. There are 13 residues in the CDR3. CDR1 is GTSNPN and CDR2 is SVGIG in the germline V gene (reference sequence). V shed 3 bases and J 6 bases; nucleotides not matched to a gene: 3. This chain's CDR3 is CAWSRGLDEKLFF. CDR3 DNA: TGTGCCTGGAGCAGGGGGCTAGATGAAAAACTGTTTTTT.

The CDR3 sequence: CATWAGGAGPTDTQYF. In nucleotides, the CDR3 is TGTGCCACCTGGGCGGGGGGAGCGGGACCCACAGATACGCAGTATTTT. This sequence joins TRBV15 and TRBJ2-3, with TRBD2 matching 8 bases. Looked up from germline, CDR1 is LNHNV and CDR2 is YYDKDF (reference sequence). V shed 8 bases, J shed 2 bases, and the junction held 12 bases outside the gene matches. The CDR3 runs 16 residues.

The sample holds a few counts of this clone. This chain links TRBV7-8 with TRBJ1-1, with TRBD1 identical over 7 bases. J was trimmed by 4 bases and V by 0 bases; bases with no gene match: 5. The germline V gene has CDR1 SGHVS and CDR2 FQNEAQ. This CDR3 contains 15 residues. CDR3 protein: CASSLAIDRVTEAFF. DNA for the CDR3: TGTGCCAGCAGCTTAGCCATTGACAGGGTCACTGAAGCTTTCTTT.

This clone turned up a few times. V gene TRBV7-9 combines with J gene TRBJ2-7, with 7 bases identical to TRBD2. Germline V CDR1 and CDR2: SEHNR, FQNEAQ (reference sequence). There are 14 residues in the CDR3. J was trimmed by 3 bases and V by 5 bases; bases with no gene match: 7. CDR3 nucleotide sequence: TGTGCCAGCAGCGGACTAGAAGGAATCTACGAGCAGTACTTC. Translating gives CASSGLEGIYEQYF.

The rearrangement joins TRBV12-5 to TRBJ1-3; 9 nucleotides line up with TRBD1. The J segment lost 2 bases and the V segment lost 4 bases, leaving 6 bases of the junction unmatched. Germline-derived CDR1 and CDR2 are LGHNT and FRNRAP. CDR3 length: 16 amino acids. CDR3 sequence reads: CASGWGQGPAGNTIYF. The CDR3 coding sequence is TGTGCTAGTGGTTGGGGACAGGGCCCCGCTGGAAACACCATATATTTT. Based on the CDR3 plus reference TRBV12-5 and TRBJ1-3, the full variable domain is DARVTQTPRHKVTEMGQEVTMRCQPILGHNTVFWYRQTMMQGLELLAYFRNRAPLDDSGMPKDRFSAEMPDATLATLKIQPSEPRDSAVYFCASGWGQGPAGNTIYFGEGSWLTVV.

V gene TRBV3-1 (or the pseudogene TRBV3-2) combines with J gene TRBJ2-7; no definite D call. The CDR3 extends over 14 amino acids. The germline V gene encodes CDR1 LGHDT and CDR2 YNNKEL (reference sequence). Trimming removed 5 bases at V and 2 bases at J, with 13 bases between. The CDR3 nucleotides read TGTGCCAGCAGCAGCACACCCTCTACCTACGAGCAGTACTTC. Translation: CASSSTPSTYEQYF.

The chain employs TRBV6-5 and TRBJ1-5; D is unresolved. The germline V and J ends were trimmed by 10 bases and 0 bases, with 10 bases remaining between them. Germline CDR1 and CDR2: MNHEY and SVGAGI. This CDR3 comprises 13 residues. CDR3 nucleotide sequence: TGTGCCACGCGCCGGAATAGCAATCAGCCCCAGCATTTT. Translating it yields CATRRNSNQPQHF.

V is TRBV5-4 and J is TRBJ2-3, with a possible D match to TRBD1 (6 bases). Germline V gives CDR1 SGHNT, CDR2 YYREEE (reference sequence). V was cut by 0 bases and J by 3 bases, with 8 bases left in between. CDR3 length: 14 amino acids. This CDR3 is CASSLGGGTDTQYF. The DNA for the CDR3 is TGTGCCAGCAGCTTGGGAGGGGGTACAGATACGCAGTATTTT. Variable domain in full (rest from reference TRBV5-4 and TRBJ2-3): ETGVTQSPTHLIKTRGQQVTLRCSSQSGHNTVSWYQQALGQGPQFIFQYYREEENGRGNFPPRFSGLQFPNYSSELNVNALELDDSALYLCASSLGGGTDTQYFGPGTRLTVL.

The V call is TRBV19, the J call TRBJ2-1; no clear D gene. V was cut by 8 bases and J by 3 bases, with 11 bases left in between. Germline CDR1 reads LNHDA; CDR2 reads SQIVND (reference sequence). CDR3 length: 13 residues. The CDR3: CASGSRNYNEQFF. The CDR3 region has the DNA TGTGCCAGTGGTTCTAGAAACTACAATGAGCAGTTCTTC.

This clone was recorded only once. This rearrangement joins TRBV9 to TRBJ2-2, with TRBD2 as a possible D gene (6 bases). From germline, CDR1 is SGDLS and CDR2 YYNGEE. The CDR3 loop spans 16 amino acids. The V end lost 0 bases, the J end lost 1 base, and 10 bases lay between the germline ends. DNA of the CDR3: TGTGCCAGCAGCGTAGGTCCCGGGGGGAACACCGGGGAGCTGTTTTTT. This encodes CASSVGPGGNTGELFF.

V usage is TRBV19 and J usage is TRBJ1-5; 7 bases are a match to TRBD1. Germline values: CDR1 LNHDA, CDR2 SQIVND (reference sequence). The junction had 5 bases not matched to a gene; V was cut back by 3 bases and J by 6 bases. The CDR3 is 14 amino acids. CDR3 DNA sequence: TGTGCCAGTAGTATTGGGCCAGGGGGTCAGCCCCAGCATTTT. Its translation: CASSIGPGGQPQHF.

The J gene is TRBJ1-2, the V gene TRBV28, with TRBD1 matching 8 bases. Germline CDR1 reads MDHEN; CDR2 reads SYDVKM. Trimming cost V 7 bases and J 2 bases; bases outside gene matches: 6. There are 14 residues in the CDR3. As DNA, the CDR3 is TGTGCCAGCAATCCTACAGGGGGGAACTATGGCTACACCTTC. Translating it yields CASNPTGGNYGYTF.

The V and J genes are TRBV12-5 and TRBJ2-3; no definite D call. Trimming took 1 base from V and 2 from J, leaving 4 bases between them. This CDR3 comprises 13 residues. Germline-derived CDR1 and CDR2 are LGHNT and FRNRAP. CDR3 nucleotides: TGTGCTAGTGGTTTGGACGTCACAGATACGCAGTATTTT. The encoded protein is CASGLDVTDTQYF.

V gene TRBV18 combines with J gene TRBJ2-3; unclear D gene. From germline, CDR1 is KGHSH and CDR2 LQKENI. CDR3 length: 13 amino acids. The V end was cut by 0 bases, the J end by 0 bases, with 1 base between. CDR3 nucleotides: TGTGCCAGCTCACCACCTAGCACAGATACGCAGTATTTT. Translated, it gives CASSPPSTDTQYF.

This chain joins TRBV30 and TRBJ2-7; 8 bases line up with TRBD1. CDR1 is GTSNPN, CDR2 SVGIG, per germline (reference sequence). The junction had 10 bases not matched to a gene; V was cut back by 5 bases and J by 4 bases. The CDR3 loop spans 14 amino acids. CDR3: CAWAPPGGAYEQYF. In DNA, the CDR3 is TGTGCCTGGGCTCCCCCAGGGGGCGCTTACGAGCAGTACTTC.

The rearrangement uses TRBV9 and TRBJ2-5, with no clear D. Trimming shortened V by 0 bases and J by 5 bases, and 11 bases separated the two germline ends. This CDR3 has 14 amino acids. Germline lookup yields CDR1 SGDLS and CDR2 YYNGEE. In DNA form, the CDR3 reads TGTGCCAGCAGCGTAGGGGATCACTGGGAGACCCAGTACTTC. Translation gives CASSVGDHWETQYF.